The 32 T cell receptor beta chains below come from one sample, sequenced in a study of cytomegalovirus exposure and HLA in healthy donors. Produced via immunoSEQ multiplex PCR; TCRdb's table is partial and in-frame only. Of 150,000 to 200,000 clones in the sample, 70% to 90% are singletons; the top ten hold around 6%. The sequencing input was PBMCs. These TCRs come from a woman aged 25 to 45 in good health and CMV-seronegative.

The chain is built from TRBV30 and TRBJ1-5, with a weak D call TRBD1 (5 bases). The CDR3 is 13 amino acids. Looked up from germline, CDR1 is GTSNPN and CDR2 is SVGIG (reference sequence). The V end lost 5 bases, the J end lost 7 bases, and 15 bases lay between the germline ends. The CDR3 nucleotides are TGTGCCTGGGATCGGGACCTAGGACAGCCCCAGCATTTT. Amino acid sequence: CAWDRDLGQPQHF.

The chain couples TRBV18 to TRBJ1-3, with D unresolved. The CDR3 spans 16 residues. Germline CDR1 is KGHSH and CDR2 is LQKENI. V lost 3 bases to trimming and J lost 2 bases, with 14 bases between them. The CDR3 spells CASSPDPTPPGNTIYF. The DNA of the CDR3 is TGTGCCAGCTCACCGGACCCGACCCCCCCTGGAAACACCATATATTTT.

Only a few counts were recorded for this clone. The gene calls are TRBV6-1 and TRBJ2-1; 12 nucleotides line up with TRBD2. V lost 6 bases, J lost 8 bases, and 8 bases stayed unmatched. Germline V gives CDR1 MNHNS, CDR2 SASEGT. The CDR3 spans 15 residues. CDR3 DNA: TGTGCCAGCAGGCGACTAGCGGGAGTTATCGATGAGCAGTTCTTC. This sequence encodes CASRRLAGVIDEQFF.

This clone was seen just once. An end of the junction does not agree with germline; a read error may underlie this. The genes are TRBV7-8 and TRBJ2-3, with D perhaps TRBD1 or TRBD2 (7 bases each). In germline, CDR1 is SGHVS, CDR2 FQNEAQ. CDR3 length equals 14 residues. The CDR3 loop is CASSLRGGTDAQYF. The CDR3, as DNA: TGTGCCAGCAGCTTAAGGGGAGGGACAGATGCGCAGTATTTT.

This clone was found a few times. The CDR3 spells CASSPLGAGGYGYTF. CDR3 coding DNA: TGTGCCAGCAGCCCGTTAGGGGCGGGAGGCTATGGCTACACCTTC. The chain recombines TRBV28 with TRBJ1-2, with D possibly TRBD1 on 5 matching bases. Trimming pared 6 bases from V and 4 bases from J, leaving 18 bases between. The CDR3 runs 15 residues. Germline values: CDR1 MDHEN, CDR2 SYDVKM.

The table lists this clone with a count of one. The junction departs from germline at one end; a sequencing error may be responsible. V is TRBV7-9 and J is TRBJ1-2; no definite D call. Germline V gene sequence: CDR1 SEHNR, CDR2 FQNEAQ (reference sequence). The CDR3 is 14 amino acids. CDR3 coding DNA: TGTGCCAGCAGCTTAGGAGACCGGGAGAACTTCCCATTTTTC. It codes for CASSLGDRENFPFF.

A note on this clone: The identical CDR3 is also encoded by other nucleotide sequences in the sample. The V gene is TRBV11-2, the J gene TRBJ2-7; TRBD2 might be the D (5 bases). This CDR3 is 13 amino acids long. Germline CDR1 SGHAT, CDR2 FQNNGV. The V end lost 0 bases, the J end lost 3 bases, and 6 bases lay between the germline ends. The DNA of the CDR3 is TGTGCCAGCAGCTTAGATCGGGGCTACGAGCAGTACTTC. Encoded protein: CASSLDRGYEQYF.

The genes are TRBV5-6 and TRBJ2-6; D gene ambiguous. The V gene's germline CDR1 is SGHDT and CDR2 YYEEEE. With 0 bases removed from V and 0 bases from J, the gap between germline ends came to 10 bases. This CDR3 is 17 amino acids long. The CDR3 nucleotides are TGTGCCAGCAGCTTGGAGGTTCGGCCCTCTGGGGCCAACGTCCTGACTTTC. It encodes CASSLEVRPSGANVLTF.

The chain has TRBV6-1 and TRBJ2-7; no reliable D call. The V end lost 11 bases, the J end lost 2 bases, and 19 bases lay between the germline ends. Germline V gene lookup returns CDR1 MNHNS and CDR2 SASEGT. The CDR3 spans 14 residues. CDR3 protein: CAGSGPYSTYEQYF. CDR3 DNA: TGTGCCGGAAGTGGCCCATATTCGACCTACGAGCAGTACTTC.

The chain couples TRBV5-6 to TRBJ1-6; D may be TRBD1 (6 bases). The CDR3 is 14 residues long. The germline V and J ends were trimmed by 3 bases and 5 bases, with 9 bases remaining between them. CDR1 is SGHDT, CDR2 YYEEEE, per germline. CDR3 sequence reads: CASSSGTHNSPLHF. Here the CDR3 DNA reads TGTGCCAGCAGCTCCGGGACACATAATTCACCCCTCCACTTT.

V usage is TRBV7-9 and J usage is TRBJ2-7; D assignment may be TRBD1 or TRBD2 (5 bases each). CDR3 length equals 15 residues. Deletions cut 1 base from V and 2 bases from J, with 12 bases between. The germline gives CDR1 SEHNR, CDR2 FQNEAQ (reference sequence). CDR3 in amino acids: CASSLVFGTAYEQYF. The CDR3 DNA sequence: TGTGCCAGCAGCTTAGTATTTGGGACGGCCTACGAGCAGTACTTC.

The rearrangement joins TRBV2 to TRBJ2-3, with TRBD2 matching over 8 bases. The ends lost 3 bases at V and 7 bases at J; junction bases unmatched: 6. This CDR3 comprises 14 residues. Germline-derived CDR1 and CDR2 are SNHLY and FYNNEI. DNA of the CDR3: TGTGCCAGCAGTGAGCGGGGGGCGGCCTATACGCAGTATTTT. It encodes CASSERGAAYTQYF.

This clone was seen at least ten times. V is TRBV6-1 and J is TRBJ2-2; the D gene could be TRBD1 or TRBD2 (5 bases each). The germline gives CDR1 MNHNS, CDR2 SASEGT. This CDR3 is built from 14 residues. Trimming left V 6 bases short and J 3 bases short, with 11 bases between. CDR3 sequence: CASSMMGDTGELFF. The CDR3 DNA is TGTGCCAGCAGCATGATGGGGGACACCGGGGAGCTGTTTTTT.

The chain recombines TRBV9 with TRBJ2-3; D is perhaps TRBD1 or TRBD2 (5 bases each). V shed 4 bases and J shed 0 bases, with 24 bases lying between them. The length of the CDR3 is 19 residues. The germline V gene encodes CDR1 SGDLS and CDR2 YYNGEE. This chain's CDR3 is CASSSGRRTMRPSTDTQYF. For the CDR3, the DNA is TGTGCCAGCAGCTCTGGGAGACGGACAATGAGACCTAGCACAGATACGCAGTATTTT.

The chain links TRBV19 to TRBJ2-4; 8 bases match TRBD2. The germline CDR1 and CDR2 sequences are LNHDA and SQIVND (reference sequence). Unmatched junction bases numbered 9, after V lost 6 bases and J lost 2 bases. The CDR3 extends over 16 amino acids. The DNA for the CDR3 is TGTGCCAGTAGCGGGGGGGAGCTAGCACCCAAAAACATTCAGTACTTC. It translates to CASSGGELAPKNIQYF.

Note on this clone: The sample holds other DNA sequences that translate to the same CDR3. CDR3 sequence reads: CASSYSPGLNTEAFF. In DNA form, the CDR3 reads TGTGCCAGCAGTTACTCGCCAGGGCTGAACACTGAAGCTTTCTTT. This rearrangement joins TRBV6-5 to TRBJ1-1, with D perhaps matching TRBD1 (5 bases). With 0 bases removed from V and 0 bases from J, the gap between germline ends came to 8 bases. Germline V gene sequence: CDR1 MNHEY, CDR2 SVGAGI. CDR3 length: 15 residues.

This chain joins TRBV10-3 and TRBJ1-1, with a possible D match to TRBD1 (6 bases). V was clipped by 6 bases and J by 6 bases, with 14 bases between them. Germline loops: CDR1 ENHRY, CDR2 SYGVKD. The CDR3 contains 13 residues. The CDR3 DNA follows: TGTGCCATCAGGGGCACAGGGTTCGCTGAAGCTTTCTTT. It yields the protein CAIRGTGFAEAFF.

The V gene is TRBV5-4, the J gene TRBJ2-1; tentative D call: TRBD1 (5 bases). There are 15 residues in the CDR3. CDR1 is SGHNT and CDR2 is YYREEE in the germline V gene (reference sequence). Trimming stripped 0 bases from V and 4 bases from J, with 11 bases between. CDR3 coding DNA: TGTGCCAGCAGCTTGGAACAGGTGACATACAATGAGCAGTTCTTC. The encoded protein is CASSLEQVTYNEQFF.

The rearrangement links TRBV25-1 to TRBJ2-7; 7 nucleotides match TRBD2. Germline CDR1 is MGHDK and CDR2 is SYGVNS. The CDR3 has 17 amino acids. With 3 bases clipped from V and 0 bases from J, the junction kept 11 bases outside the gene matches. CDR3 DNA sequence: TGTGCCAGCAGTGATCTCCTAGCGGAGGCTAGCTCCTACGAGCAGTACTTC. Translating it yields CASSDLLAEASSYEQYF.

Only a few counts were recorded for this clone. J is TRBJ2-5 and V is TRBV7-3; TRBD2 agrees at 8 bases. After removal of 7 bases from V and 5 bases from J, the junction contained 12 bases not matched to a gene. CDR1 is SGHTA and CDR2 is FQGTGA in the germline V gene. CDR3 size: 15 residues. The CDR3 DNA is TGTGCCAGCACCCAGGGTAGCGGGGCGGGGGAGACCCAGTACTTC. It encodes CASTQGSGAGETQYF.

The chain uses TRBV5-1 and TRBJ1-2, with unresolved D. This CDR3 contains 12 residues. Trimming removed 0 bases at V and 7 bases at J, with 7 bases between. Germline CDR1 is SGHRS and CDR2 is YFSETQ. DNA of the CDR3: TGCGCCAGCAGCTTGGCTCTGGGTGGCTACACCTTC. Amino acids: CASSLALGGYTF.

The V call is TRBV5-1, the J call TRBJ2-5, with 8 bases fitting TRBD2. V shed 0 bases and J 2 bases; nucleotides not matched to a gene: 0. This CDR3 comprises 14 residues. Germline CDR1 SGHRS, CDR2 YFSETQ. DNA for the CDR3: TGCGCCAGCAGCTTGGCGGGGGGGCAAGAGACCCAGTACTTC. Residues: CASSLAGGQETQYF.

The CDR3 coding sequence is TGTGCCAGCAGTGAACATGTCGGTGGTTACGAGCAGTACTTC. Protein product: CASSEHVGGYEQYF. V is TRBV25-1 and J is TRBJ2-7; D unresolved. The CDR3 spans 14 residues. Trimming took 2 bases from V and 4 from J, leaving 12 bases between them. The germline V gene encodes CDR1 MGHDK and CDR2 SYGVNS.

The chain recombines TRBV27 with TRBJ1-1; 7 bases are a match to TRBD1. Germline values: CDR1 MNHEY, CDR2 SMNVEV (reference sequence). V lost 6 bases to trimming and J lost 0 bases; unmatched junction nucleotides: 4. The CDR3 consists of 14 residues. The DNA for the CDR3 is TGTGCCAGCAGCCCGGGACAGATGAACACTGAAGCTTTCTTT. Amino acids: CASSPGQMNTEAFF.

The chain has TRBV5-6 and TRBJ2-1; D is possibly TRBD2 (5 bases). Trimming left V 0 bases short and J 9 bases short, with 10 bases between. The CDR3 length is 13 residues. The germline V gene encodes CDR1 SGHDT and CDR2 YYEEEE. The CDR3 sequence: CASSLALRGEQFF. In DNA form, the CDR3 reads TGTGCCAGCAGCTTGGCCCTCCGGGGTGAGCAGTTCTTC.

This chain joins TRBV15 and TRBJ1-5; TRBD1 might be the D (5 bases). V was clipped by 1 base and J by 3 bases, with 19 bases between them. Germline CDR1 is LNHNV and CDR2 is YYDKDF (reference sequence). The length of the CDR3 is 18 residues. This CDR3 reads CATSRVGVQGLANQPQHF. The CDR3 DNA sequence: TGTGCCACCAGCAGAGTGGGGGTCCAGGGTCTGGCCAATCAGCCCCAGCATTTT.

This chain connects TRBV29-1 to TRBJ2-1; no firm D call. From germline, CDR1 is SQVTM and CDR2 ANQGSEA. This CDR3 contains 12 residues. This CDR3 reads CRAVGAGNEQFF. Here the CDR3 DNA reads TGCAGGGCTGTAGGTGCCGGGAATGAGCAGTTCTTC.

The chain is built from TRBV5-1 and TRBJ1-1; TRBD1 is a possible D gene (5 bases). V was trimmed by 6 bases and J by 3 bases, leaving 15 bases between them. In germline, CDR1 is SGHRS, CDR2 YFSETQ. The CDR3 is made up of 14 amino acids. Here the CDR3 DNA reads TGCGCCAGCACTACGGGTGGGACGCACACTGAAGCTTTCTTT. Protein sequence: CASTTGGTHTEAFF.

The chain combines TRBV4-1 with TRBJ1-5; D is possibly TRBD1 (5 bases). CDR3 length equals 15 residues. V lost 2 bases, J lost 7 bases, and 15 bases lay in between. The germline CDR1 and CDR2 sequences are MGHRA and YSYEKL. CDR3 DNA sequence: TGCGCCAGCAGCCAATATGCACAGGAAGGCCAGCCCCAGCATTTT. This encodes CASSQYAQEGQPQHF.

For the CDR3, the DNA is TGTGCCAGCAGCCTGCTACAGGGACGCGAGCAGCCCCAGCATTTT. Its protein product is CASSLLQGREQPQHF. The chain is built from TRBV14 and TRBJ1-5, with D possibly being TRBD1 (6 bases). The CDR3 totals 15 residues. Germline-derived CDR1 and CDR2 are SGHDN and FVKESK. Trimming took 4 bases from V and 7 from J, leaving 17 bases between them.

The rearrangement links TRBV28 to TRBJ2-3; possible D gene TRBD1, 5 bases. Trimming left V 6 bases short and J 1 base short, with 14 bases between. This CDR3 comprises 15 residues. CDR1 is MDHEN, CDR2 SYDVKM, per germline. The CDR3 sequence: CASSLFRQRTDTQYF. The CDR3 DNA reads TGTGCCAGCAGCCTGTTTAGACAGCGCACAGATACGCAGTATTTT.

The chain uses TRBV10-1 and TRBJ2-7, with D hard to call. The CDR3 sequence is 10 residues long. V lost 9 bases, J lost 4 bases, and 7 bases lay in between. Germline V lookup: CDR1 WNHNN, CDR2 SYGVQD (reference sequence). The CDR3 DNA follows: TGCGCCAGGCCGTTTTACGAGCAGTACTTC. Its protein product is CARPFYEQYF.